These 8 T cell receptor beta chains were all obtained from the same sample, sequenced in a study of human T cells and chemical hapten exposure. One entry per CDR3 protein, called by TCRdb with MiXCR from the RACE reads. The table shows fewer than 100,000 distinct CDR3 sequences, with about 9% occurring only once. Regarding time point: patch test 2, 6 weeks after DPC sensitization. The treatment: therapeutic diphenylcyclopropenone sensitization with weekly scalp DPC. The sequencing used whole blood, collected in connection with sensitization to the hapten diphenylcyclopropenone (DPC). The source of these receptors is a middle-aged woman with alopecia areata. Some clones in this sample may be carry-over from other donors' samples.

This clonotype has a count of ten or more. The gene calls are TRBV9 and TRBJ2-3; possibly TRBD2 for D (6 bases). Germline V gene data show CDR1 as SGDLS and CDR2 as YYNGEE. The CDR3 is 17 residues long. Trimming took 0 bases from V and 9 from J, leaving 23 bases between them. This CDR3 reads CASSVGNFGGVRDTQYF. Here the CDR3 DNA reads TGTGCCAGCAGCGTAGGGAACTTCGGAGGGGTAAGAGACACGCAGTATTTT.

V and J are TRBV18 and TRBJ2-5; possibly TRBD2 for D (5 bases). The CDR3 covers 15 residues. The V gene's germline CDR1 is KGHSH and CDR2 LQKENI. The ends were cut back, 3 bases at V and 0 bases at J, with 11 bases in the middle. CDR3 protein: CASSPSHGNQETQYF. CDR3 DNA: TGTGCCAGCTCACCCTCTCACGGGAACCAAGAGACCCAGTACTTC.

The V and J genes are TRBV7-2 and TRBJ2-7, with no clear D. CDR1 and CDR2 (germline): SGHTA, FQGNSA. CDR3 length: 15 residues. The V end lost 1 base, the J end lost 2 bases, and 12 bases lay between the germline ends. The CDR3 sequence: CASSLGFPGPYEQYF. In DNA, the CDR3 is TGTGCCAGCAGCTTAGGTTTCCCCGGGCCCTACGAGCAGTACTTC.

This clonotype was seen at least ten times. The chain employs TRBV7-9 and TRBJ2-7; 8 bases are a match to TRBD1. The CDR3 contains 14 residues. V lost 5 bases and J lost 1; bases outside the gene matches: 4. Looked up from germline, CDR1 is SEHNR and CDR2 is FQNEAQ (reference sequence). As DNA, the CDR3 is TGTGCCAGCAGCCCGACAGGGGCGTCCTACGAGCAGTACTTC. Translation: CASSPTGASYEQYF.

The rearrangement joins TRBV20-1 to TRBJ2-1; 7 nucleotides line up with TRBD2. Germline V gene sequence: CDR1 DFQATT, CDR2 SNEGSKA (reference sequence). CDR3 size: 13 residues. Trimming took 3 bases from V and 8 from J; bases not matched to a gene: 7. The CDR3 sequence is CSASMAGVHEQFF. The CDR3 bases are TGCAGTGCTAGCATGGCGGGAGTACATGAGCAGTTCTTC.

This CDR3 reads CARKGGLAGVEQYF. The CDR3 nucleotides read TGCGCCAGAAAGGGAGGGCTAGCGGGAGTCGAGCAGTACTTC. This sequence joins TRBV5-1 and TRBJ2-7, with 10 bases aligning to TRBD2. The CDR3 is 14 amino acids. V dropped 8 bases and J dropped 6; count of bases not matched to a gene: 11. CDR1 SGHRS and CDR2 YFSETQ come from the germline V gene.

The chain combines TRBV5-4 with TRBJ2-1, with D uncertain. V was pared by 1 base and J by 6 bases, with 14 bases between. Germline V lookup: CDR1 SGHNT, CDR2 YYREEE (reference sequence). The CDR3 extends over 15 amino acids. The CDR3 here is CASSLSGLVGNEQFF. The CDR3 region has the DNA TGTGCCAGCAGCTTGTCTGGGCTAGTGGGCAATGAGCAGTTCTTC. Drawing the rest from reference TRBV5-4 and TRBJ2-1, the complete variable domain is ETGVTQSPTHLIKTRGQQVTLRCSSQSGHNTVSWYQQALGQGPQFIFQYYREEENGRGNFPPRFSGLQFPNYSSELNVNALELDDSALYLCASSLSGLVGNEQFFGPGTRLTVL.

The V and J genes are TRBV24-1 and TRBJ2-5; no clear D gene. Trimming shortened V by 0 bases and J by 7 bases, and 8 bases separated the two germline ends. CDR3 length: 13 amino acids. Per germline, CDR1 KGHDR and CDR2 SFDVKD. CDR3: CATSDLSVSTQYF. The CDR3 bases are TGTGCCACCAGTGATTTGTCCGTTTCGACCCAGTACTTC.